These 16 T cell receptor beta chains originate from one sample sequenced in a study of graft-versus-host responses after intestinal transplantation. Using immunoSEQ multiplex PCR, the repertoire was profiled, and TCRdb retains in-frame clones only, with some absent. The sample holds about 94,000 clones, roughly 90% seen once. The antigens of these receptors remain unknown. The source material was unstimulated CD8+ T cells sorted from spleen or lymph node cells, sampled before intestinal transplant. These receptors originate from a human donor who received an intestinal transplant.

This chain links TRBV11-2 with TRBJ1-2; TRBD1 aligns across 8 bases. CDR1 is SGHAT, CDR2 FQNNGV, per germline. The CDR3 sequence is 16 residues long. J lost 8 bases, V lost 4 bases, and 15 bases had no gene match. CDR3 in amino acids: CASSSAGSQGARGYTF. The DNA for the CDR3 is TGTGCCAGCAGCTCCGCAGGGTCTCAGGGGGCAAGGGGCTACACCTTC.

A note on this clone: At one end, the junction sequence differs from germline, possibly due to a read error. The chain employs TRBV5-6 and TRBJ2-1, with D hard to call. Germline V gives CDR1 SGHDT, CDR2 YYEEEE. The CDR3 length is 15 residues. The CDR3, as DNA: TGTGCCAGCAGGTTGGACCCAGACTCCTACAATGAGCAGTTCTTC. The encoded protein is CASRLDPDSYNEQFF.

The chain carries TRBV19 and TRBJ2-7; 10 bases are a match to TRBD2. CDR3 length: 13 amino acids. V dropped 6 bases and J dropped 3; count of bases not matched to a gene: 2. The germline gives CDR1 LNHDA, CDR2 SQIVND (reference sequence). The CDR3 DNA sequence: TGTGCCAGTAGGCCTAGCGGGAGCTACGAGCAGTACTTC. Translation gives CASRPSGSYEQYF. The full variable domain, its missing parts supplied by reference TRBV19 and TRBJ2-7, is DGGITQSPKYLFRKEGQNVTLSCEQNLNHDAMYWYRQDPGQGLRLIYYSQIVNDFQKGDIAEGYSVSREKKESFPLTVTSAQKNPTAFYLCASRPSGSYEQYFGPGTRLTVT.

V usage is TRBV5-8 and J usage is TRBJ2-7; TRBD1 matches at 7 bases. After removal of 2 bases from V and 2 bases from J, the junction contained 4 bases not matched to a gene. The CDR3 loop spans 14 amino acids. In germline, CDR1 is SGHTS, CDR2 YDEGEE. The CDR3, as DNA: TGTGCCAGCAGCTTTGGGACAGTGACCTACGAGCAGTACTTC. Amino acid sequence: CASSFGTVTYEQYF.

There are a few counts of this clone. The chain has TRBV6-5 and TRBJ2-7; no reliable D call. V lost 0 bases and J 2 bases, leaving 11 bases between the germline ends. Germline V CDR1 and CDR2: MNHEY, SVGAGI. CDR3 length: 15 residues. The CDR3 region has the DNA TGTGCCAGCAGTTACTCGTTGGAGCGAACCTACGAGCAGTACTTC. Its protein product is CASSYSLERTYEQYF.

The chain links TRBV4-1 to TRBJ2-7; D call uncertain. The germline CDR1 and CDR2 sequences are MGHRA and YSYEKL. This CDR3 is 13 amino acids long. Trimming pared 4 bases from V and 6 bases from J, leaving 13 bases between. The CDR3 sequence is CASSPRVSSEQYF. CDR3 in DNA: TGCGCCAGCAGCCCACGGGTTAGTAGCGAGCAGTACTTC.

The CDR3 region is CASSLSGASYEQYF. CDR3 coding DNA: TGTGCCAGCAGCTTATCGGGAGCCTCCTACGAGCAGTACTTC. The rearrangement uses TRBV7-8 and TRBJ2-7, with D perhaps matching TRBD2 (6 bases). The CDR3 is 14 residues long. V shed 2 bases and J shed 0 bases, with 8 bases lying between them. CDR1 SGHVS and CDR2 FQNEAQ come from the germline V gene.

The CDR3 DNA reads as TGCGCCAGCAGCCAAGCCAGCGCCTACGAGCAGTACTTC. This gives the protein CASSQASAYEQYF. This chain uses TRBV4-1 with TRBJ2-7; D remains ambiguous. Germline V gene sequence: CDR1 MGHRA, CDR2 YSYEKL. The CDR3 loop spans 13 amino acids. Trimming removed 1 base at V and 2 bases at J, with 6 bases between.

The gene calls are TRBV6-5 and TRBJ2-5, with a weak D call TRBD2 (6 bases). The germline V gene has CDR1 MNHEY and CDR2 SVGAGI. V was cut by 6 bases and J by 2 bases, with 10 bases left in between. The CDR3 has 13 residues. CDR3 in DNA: TGTGCCAGCAGGGGACTTCCTCAAGAGACCCAGTACTTC. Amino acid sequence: CASRGLPQETQYF.

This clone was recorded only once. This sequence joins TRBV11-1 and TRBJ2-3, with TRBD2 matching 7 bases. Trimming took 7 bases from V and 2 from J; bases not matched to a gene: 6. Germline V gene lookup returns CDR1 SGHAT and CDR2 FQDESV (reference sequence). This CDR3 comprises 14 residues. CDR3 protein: CASTDGRNTDTQYF. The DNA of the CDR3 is TGTGCCAGCACCGACGGGAGGAACACAGATACGCAGTATTTT.

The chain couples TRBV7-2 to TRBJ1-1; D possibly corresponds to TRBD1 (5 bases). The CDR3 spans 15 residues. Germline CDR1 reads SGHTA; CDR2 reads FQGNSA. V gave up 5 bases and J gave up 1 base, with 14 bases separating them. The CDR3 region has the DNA TGTGCCAGCAGCCTCGATTTTCAGGGGAACACTGAAGCTTTCTTT. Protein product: CASSLDFQGNTEAFF.

The CDR3 is CASSVPGQMNTEAFF. The CDR3 DNA sequence: TGTGCCAGCAGCGTTCCGGGACAGATGAACACTGAAGCTTTCTTT. The rearrangement links TRBV4-2 to TRBJ1-1; 7 nucleotides align to TRBD1. The CDR3 is made up of 15 amino acids. Germline V lookup: CDR1 LGHNA, CDR2 YNFKEQ. V gave up 5 bases and J gave up 0 bases; unmatched junction bases: 6.

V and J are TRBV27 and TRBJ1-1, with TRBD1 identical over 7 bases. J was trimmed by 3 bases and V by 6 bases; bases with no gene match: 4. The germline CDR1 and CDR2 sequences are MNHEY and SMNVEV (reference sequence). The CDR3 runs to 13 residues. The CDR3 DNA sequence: TGTGCCAGCAGGAGAACAGGGGACACTGAAGCTTTCTTT. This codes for CASRRTGDTEAFF.

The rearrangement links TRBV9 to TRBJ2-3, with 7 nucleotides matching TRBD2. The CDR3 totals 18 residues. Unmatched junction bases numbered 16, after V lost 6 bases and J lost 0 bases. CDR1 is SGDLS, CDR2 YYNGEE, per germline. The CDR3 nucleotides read TGTGCCAGCACCGCGGGGAGGGGACTTCTTTCTAGCACAGATACGCAGTATTTT. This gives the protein CASTAGRGLLSSTDTQYF.

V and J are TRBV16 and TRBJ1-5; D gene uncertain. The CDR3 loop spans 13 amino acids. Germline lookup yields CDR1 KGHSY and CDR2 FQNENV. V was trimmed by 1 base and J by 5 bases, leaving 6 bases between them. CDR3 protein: CASSQFGHQPQHF. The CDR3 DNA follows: TGTGCCAGCAGCCAATTTGGGCATCAGCCCCAGCATTTT.

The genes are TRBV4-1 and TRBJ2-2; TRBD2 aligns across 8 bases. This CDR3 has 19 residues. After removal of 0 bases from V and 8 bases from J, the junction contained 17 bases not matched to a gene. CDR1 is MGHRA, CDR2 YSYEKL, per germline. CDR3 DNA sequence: TGCGCCAGCAGCCAAGATGGGGTTCGGCGGGGGGCCTCGGTTGGGGAGCTGTTTTTT. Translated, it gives CASSQDGVRRGASVGELFF.